This TCR beta chain was profiled in a study of T-cell reconstitution after alpha-beta-depleted transplantation in children. Unique molecular identifiers were incorporated during preparation of the TCRbeta library. TCRdb reprocessed the PCR reads with MiXCR, giving one entry per CDR3 protein. The repertoire includes 150,000 to 200,000 distinct CDR3 sequences, roughly 15% of them detected once, and about 12% sits in the top ten. CDR1 and CDR2 (germline): SGHRS, YFSETQ. This CDR3 region has 14 residues. The V and J ends lost 2 bases and 6 bases respectively, with 12 bases between them. Ten or more counts support this clonotype.

The sequencing used PBMCs from the stem cell graft donor, collected from the stem cell graft. The TCR comes from a human donor who donated a stem cell graft to a child with acute lymphoblastic leukemia. The rearrangement joins TRBV5-1 to TRBJ2-1; D gene unclear. The CDR3 DNA reads as TGCGCCAGCAGCTTTTCTGGGGTAAGCAATGAGCAGTTCTTC. Protein: CASSFSGVSNEQFF.